Listed below are T cell receptor beta chains from one sample, sequenced in a study of T cell repertoires in cytomegalovirus infection. Each CDR3 protein gets one entry after TCRdb re-called the reads with MiXCR. Here the sample spans roughly 200,000 distinct CDR3 sequences, about a sixth being singletons. Sample: CD8+ T cells from PBMCs. The receptors originated from a human donor in good health (CMV status not recorded). Some clones in this sample may be carry-over from other donors' samples. Each CDR3 is given with its conserved first and last residue. D genes are given only for firm matches. Size tells how often a clone was seen (once, few, many) or the class of an expanded clone, and some rows leave it out.

V gene	D gene	clone size	J gene	CDR3 DNA	CDR3 protein
TRBV9	TRBD1	few	TRBJ2-1	TGTGCCAGCAGCTCAAGACATCAGGGACAGGGGGCCCCGGAGCAGTTCTTC	CASSSRHQGQGAPEQFF
TRBV7-2	TRBD1	.	TRBJ1-1	TGTGCCAGCAGCTCGGCAAAGGGGGCGCGTAAAACTGAAGCTTTCTTT	CASSSAKGARKTEAFF
TRBV7-8	.	few	TRBJ1-5	TGTGCCAGCAGCTTAGCCCCGGTTACAGATAGCAATCAGCCCCAGCATTTT	CASSLAPVTDSNQPQHF
TRBV10-2	.	few	TRBJ1-1	TGCGCCAGCAGTGAGGTAGGGGGGGTGAACACTGAAGCTTTCTTT	CASSEVGGVNTEAFF
TRBV7-8	.	few	TRBJ2-2	TGTGCCAGCAGCTTATCTAACGGGGAGCTGTTTTTT	CASSLSNGELFF
TRBV28	TRBD1	.	TRBJ1-6	TGTGCCACTTGGGACAGCCGTTTCCCCCTCCACTTT	CATWDSRFPLHF
TRBV27	.	.	TRBJ2-1	TGTGCCAGCAGAGCCTCCGACAGCGCCTACAATGAGCAGTTCTTC	CASRASDSAYNEQFF
TRBV7-2	.	.	TRBJ1-1	TGTGCCAGCAGCTTGTGGGGGTTTGCGACTGAAGCTTTCTTT	CASSLWGFATEAFF
TRBV7-8	.	many	TRBJ1-1	TGTGCCAGCAGCCCATACAAATTACGACCGAACACTGAAGCTTTCTTT	CASSPYKLRPNTEAFF
TRBV6-2/TRBV6-3	.	many	TRBJ2-1	TGTGCCAGCAGTAACATTCCCGACCGGTCAGACGAGCAGTTCTTC	CASSNIPDRSDEQFF
TRBV6-5	.	few	TRBJ1-2	TGTGCCAGCAGTTATTCGAGGAAGGGGCTCAGGACTAACTATGGCTACACCTTC	CASSYSRKGLRTNYGYTF
TRBV6-2/TRBV6-3	.	.	TRBJ2-5	TGTGCCAGCAGTGATGGGATAGTCCTTCAAGAGACCCAGTACTTC	CASSDGIVLQETQYF
TRBV12-3/TRBV12-4	.	few	TRBJ2-5	TGTGCCAGCAGCCAACTACCGGAGATGAAAGAGACCCAGTACTTC	CASSQLPEMKETQYF
TRBV27	TRBD1	few	TRBJ2-1	TGTGCCAGCAGTGGCCAGGACAGGTTTCCGTTCTTC	CASSGQDRFPFF